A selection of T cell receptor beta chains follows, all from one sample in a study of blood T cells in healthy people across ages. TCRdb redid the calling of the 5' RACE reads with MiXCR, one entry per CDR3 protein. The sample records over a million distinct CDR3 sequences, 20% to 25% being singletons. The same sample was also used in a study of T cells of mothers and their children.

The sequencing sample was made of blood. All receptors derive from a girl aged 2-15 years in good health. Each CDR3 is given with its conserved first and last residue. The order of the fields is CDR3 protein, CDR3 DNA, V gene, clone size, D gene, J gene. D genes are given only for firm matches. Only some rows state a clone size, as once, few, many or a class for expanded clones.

CDR3 protein: CASSYSGDSLYGYTF
CDR3 DNA: TGTGCCAGCAGTTACTCAGGGGACTCGCTCTATGGCTACACCTTC
V gene: TRBV6-5
clone size: NA
D gene: NA
J gene: TRBJ1-2

CDR3 protein: CASRREGGTDTQYF
CDR3 DNA: TGTGCCAGCAGGCGGGAGGGGGGCACAGATACGCAGTATTTT
V gene: TRBV12-3/TRBV12-4
clone size: NA
D gene: TRBD2
J gene: TRBJ2-3

CDR3 protein: CASSRLGTDHREQFF
CDR3 DNA: TGTGCCAGCAGCCGACTTGGGACAGACCACAGGGAGCAGTTCTTC
V gene: TRBV7-9
clone size: few
D gene: TRBD1
J gene: TRBJ2-1

CDR3 protein: CASSQDFFDTEAFF
CDR3 DNA: TGTGCCAGCAGCCAAGATTTTTTTGACACTGAAGCTTTCTTT
V gene: TRBV3-1
clone size: few
D gene: NA
J gene: TRBJ1-1

CDR3 protein: CSARPRTGASVSPYGYTF
CDR3 DNA: TGCAGTGCTAGACCCCGGACAGGAGCAAGTGTGAGCCCCTATGGCTACACCTTC
V gene: TRBV20-1
clone size: NA
D gene: TRBD1
J gene: TRBJ1-2

CDR3 protein: CASRGGSGWYEQYF
CDR3 DNA: TGTGCCAGCAGGGGGGGCAGTGGATGGTACGAGCAGTACTTC
V gene: TRBV28
clone size: few
D gene: NA
J gene: TRBJ2-7

CDR3 protein: CASSYLTTDDTEAFF
CDR3 DNA: TGTGCCAGCAGTTACTTGACGACAGACGACACTGAAGCTTTCTTT
V gene: TRBV6-6
clone size: NA
D gene: NA
J gene: TRBJ1-1

CDR3 protein: CASSRLGQNEKLFF
CDR3 DNA: TGTGCCAGCAGCCGACTGGGACAGAATGAAAAACTGTTTTTT
V gene: TRBV3-1
clone size: NA
D gene: TRBD1
J gene: TRBJ1-4

CDR3 protein: CASSPTLGGVQETQYF
CDR3 DNA: TGTGCCAGCTCACCCACACTCGGCGGGGTTCAAGAGACCCAGTACTTC
V gene: TRBV18
clone size: NA
D gene: NA
J gene: TRBJ2-5

CDR3 protein: CASGSGGVPFSNQPQHF
CDR3 DNA: TGTGCCAGCGGAAGTGGAGGCGTTCCATTTAGCAATCAGCCCCAGCATTTT
V gene: TRBV7-8
clone size: NA
D gene: NA
J gene: TRBJ1-5

CDR3 protein: CASSPRVLRMNTEAFF
CDR3 DNA: TGTGCCAGCAGTCCCCGGGTCCTGCGGATGAACACTGAAGCTTTCTTT
V gene: TRBV25-1
clone size: NA
D gene: NA
J gene: TRBJ1-1

CDR3 protein: CASSLMGELKGYTF
CDR3 DNA: TGCGCCAGCAGCTTAATGGGGGAATTAAAGGGCTACACCTTC
V gene: TRBV5-1
clone size: many
D gene: NA
J gene: TRBJ1-2

CDR3 protein: CANKTRPPYEQYF
CDR3 DNA: TGTGCCAATAAGACAAGACCTCCCTACGAGCAGTACTTC
V gene: TRBV6-4
clone size: few
D gene: NA
J gene: TRBJ2-7

CDR3 protein: CATSDLWGYTF
CDR3 DNA: TGTGCCACCAGTGATTTGTGGGGCTACACCTTC
V gene: TRBV24-1
clone size: few
D gene: NA
J gene: TRBJ1-2

CDR3 protein: CASTTLGQPQHF
CDR3 DNA: TGTGCCAGCACCACCCTAGGTCAGCCCCAGCATTTT
V gene: TRBV28
clone size: NA
D gene: NA
J gene: TRBJ1-5

CDR3 protein: CASSLTRDEEQYF
CDR3 DNA: TGTGCCAGCAGCTTAACCAGGGATGAAGAGCAGTACTTC
V gene: TRBV7-3
clone size: once
D gene: NA
J gene: TRBJ2-7

CDR3 protein: CATSDSDPMIVDNEQFF
CDR3 DNA: TGTGCCACCAGTGATTCGGACCCCATGATTGTAGACAATGAGCAGTTCTTC
V gene: TRBV24-1
clone size: once
D gene: NA
J gene: TRBJ2-1

CDR3 protein: CASSLGRGRRNEQFF
CDR3 DNA: TGTGCCAGCAGCTTGGGGCGCGGGAGGCGGAATGAGCAGTTCTTC
V gene: TRBV5-4
clone size: few
D gene: TRBD2
J gene: TRBJ2-1

CDR3 protein: CSVGSRMNQETQYF
CDR3 DNA: TGCAGCGTTGGGTCCCGGATGAACCAAGAGACCCAGTACTTC
V gene: TRBV29-1
clone size: few
D gene: NA
J gene: TRBJ2-5

CDR3 protein: CASRVQVSYEQYF
CDR3 DNA: TGTGCCAGCAGAGTACAAGTCTCCTACGAGCAGTACTTC
V gene: TRBV28
clone size: NA
D gene: NA
J gene: TRBJ2-7

CDR3 protein: CASSRGQGANYGYAF
CDR3 DNA: TGTGCCAGCAGCCGAGGACAGGGGGCTAACTATGGCTACGCCTTC
V gene: TRBV5-6
clone size: few
D gene: TRBD1
J gene: TRBJ1-2

CDR3 protein: CASSLDRYTYEQYF
CDR3 DNA: TGTGCCAGCAGCTTGGACAGGTACACCTACGAGCAGTACTTC
V gene: TRBV7-9
clone size: NA
D gene: TRBD1
J gene: TRBJ2-7

CDR3 protein: CASRFPEKNEKLFF
CDR3 DNA: TGCGCCAGCAGGTTCCCAGAGAAAAATGAAAAACTGTTTTTT
V gene: TRBV5-1
clone size: few
D gene: NA
J gene: TRBJ1-4

CDR3 protein: CSVELADQETQYF
CDR3 DNA: TGCAGCGTTGAACTAGCGGACCAAGAGACCCAGTACTTC
V gene: TRBV29-1
clone size: NA
D gene: TRBD2
J gene: TRBJ2-5

CDR3 protein: CASSPGPYIGARELFF
CDR3 DNA: TGTGCCAGCAGCCCCGGGCCGTACATAGGGGCCAGGGAGCTGTTTTTT
V gene: TRBV9
clone size: NA
D gene: NA
J gene: TRBJ2-2

CDR3 protein: CSATGLADNEQFF
CDR3 DNA: TGCAGTGCAACGGGACTAGCGGACAATGAGCAGTTCTTC
V gene: TRBV20-1
clone size: NA
D gene: TRBD2
J gene: TRBJ2-1

CDR3 protein: CSVPQGWETQYF
CDR3 DNA: TGCAGCGTTCCCCAGGGGTGGGAGACCCAGTACTTC
V gene: TRBV29-1
clone size: few
D gene: NA
J gene: TRBJ2-5

CDR3 protein: CASSPGSTGTEAFF
CDR3 DNA: TGTGCCAGCAGCCCGGGGTCCACGGGCACTGAAGCTTTCTTT
V gene: TRBV9
clone size: few
D gene: NA
J gene: TRBJ1-1

CDR3 protein: CASSQARSSYNEQFF
CDR3 DNA: TGTGCCAGCAGCCAGGCCAGGAGCTCCTACAATGAGCAGTTCTTC
V gene: TRBV14
clone size: few
D gene: NA
J gene: TRBJ2-1

CDR3 protein: CASSLGPASQAFF
CDR3 DNA: TGTGCCAGCAGCTTGGGGCCCGCCAGCCAAGCTTTCTTT
V gene: TRBV5-4
clone size: NA
D gene: NA
J gene: TRBJ1-1

CDR3 protein: CASSLLRDKQFSFTDTQYF
CDR3 DNA: TGTGCCAGCAGCTTACTCCGGGACAAACAGTTCTCATTCACAGATACGCAGTATTTT
V gene: TRBV5-6
clone size: NA
D gene: NA
J gene: TRBJ2-3

CDR3 protein: CASSVEGGEIYEQYF
CDR3 DNA: TGTGCCAGCAGCGTAGAAGGCGGTGAAATTTACGAGCAGTACTTC
V gene: TRBV9
clone size: NA
D gene: NA
J gene: TRBJ2-7